The present entry profiles one T cell receptor (beta chain) with its context. Its antigen is still unknown. The data were obtained in a study of vaccination effects on CD4 cells after COVID-19. Germline V lookup: CDR1 KGHSH, CDR2 LQKENI. The J segment lost 5 bases and the V segment lost 4 bases, leaving 7 bases of the junction unmatched. The CDR3 contains 14 residues. TCRdb keeps only in-frame clones here, not all; method: immunoSEQ multiplex PCR. The sample holds 28,000 or so clones, 83% seen once. Antigen-specific CD4+ T cells were first expanded with viral peptide pools by the ViraFEST assay and only then sequenced. On roughly day 10 of culture, CD4+ T cells were separated out. Each person got two doses of an mRNA SARS-CoV-2 vaccine, BNT162b2 or mRNA-1273.

The chain is built from TRBV18 and TRBJ1-2; 7 bases map to TRBD1. This TCR was sampled from a human donor who received a COVID-19 vaccine. Some clones in this sample may be carry-over from other donors' samples. The sample here was CD4+ T cells from PBMCs cultured with HCoV-NL63 spike peptides, taken after COVID-19 vaccination. The CDR3: CASSQGQISYGYTF. The CDR3 DNA reads TGTGCCAGCTCACAGGGACAGATTTCTTATGGCTACACCTTC.